This T cell receptor (beta chain) stems from a study of blood T cell repertoires in COVID-19. The wider study: The origin of the acute and convalescent COVID-19 samples was the United States, Italy and Spain.

This study enrolled people aged about 18 to 90 from about two dozen US geographic areas. CDR3 size: 16 residues. Per germline, CDR1 SEHNR and CDR2 FQNEAQ (reference sequence). Trimming removed 5 bases at V and 4 bases at J, with 17 bases between. Study processing details: The assay estimated nucleated cells by amplifying reference gene primers. Assay used: immunoSEQ multiplex PCR; TCRdb lists only in-frame clones, some missing. The V and J calls and clone size come from that table; D and trimming were worked out from the DNA. The table includes about 190,000 clones, 86% detected once. The chain links TRBV7-9 to TRBJ1-4; the D gene is possibly TRBD1 (5 bases). Sequenced input: PBMCs or T cells enriched from blood (not recorded which). The TCR was taken from a man aged 35 to 55 with acute COVID-19. The CDR3 nucleotides are TGTGCCAGCAGCCCTTCGTCAGGGAACGTTAATGAAAAACTGTTTTTT. Translated: CASSPSSGNVNEKLFF.